This T cell receptor beta chain was found in a study of response to subunit inactivated influenza vaccine. Study results and caveats: It was the authors' suggestion that each seasonal influenza vaccination recruits few new T cells.

TCRdb reanalysed the RT-PCR reads using MiXCR and keeps one entry per CDR3 protein. The table records around 750,000 distinct CDR3 sequences, roughly 20% of them present only once. This clonotype was seen only a few times. Its matching antigen is unknown. The V end was cut by 1 base, the J end by 7 bases, with 16 bases between. The germline V gene encodes CDR1 SGHTA and CDR2 FQGNSA. This CDR3 has 15 amino acids. The chain combines TRBV7-2 with TRBJ1-2; a weak D match, TRBD1 (6 bases). Specimen: PBMCs from blood, collected 4 to 6 days after vaccination. The TCR sequence derives from a man aged 45 to 65 who received an inactivated influenza vaccine. The CDR3 sequence: CASSLVTGKEGGYTF. As DNA, the CDR3 is TGTGCCAGCAGCTTAGTAACAGGGAAGGAGGGTGGCTACACCTTC.